The sequence of this TCR beta chain was determined in a study of T cell clonotyping in hematopoietic cell transplantation. With respect to this clone: The antigen is not known.

Profiled with immunoSEQ multiplex PCR; TCRdb holds only in-frame clones, not every one. The table includes about 76,000 clones, roughly 95% detected once. Germline V gene data show CDR1 as MDHEN and CDR2 as SYDVKM. V lost 6 bases and J 7 bases, leaving 18 bases between the germline ends. The CDR3 is 14 amino acids. Study-wide results and caveats: Few recipient clonotypes overlapped donors; over 95% were de novo at given depth.

This sample's time point: recipient sample about 28 days before transplant, after cytoreduction. The TCR originated in a woman aged 45-59 years with acute myeloid leukemia. Some clones in this sample may be carry-over from other donors' samples. This sample comprised peripheral blood mononuclear cells, obtained before stem cell transplant. The genes are TRBV28 and TRBJ2-5; possible D gene TRBD2, 5 bases. The CDR3 loop reads CASRPEGGWVTQYF. For the CDR3, the DNA is TGTGCCAGCAGACCCGAAGGCGGGTGGGTGACCCAGTACTTC. Using reference TRBV28 and TRBJ2-5 for the parts outside the CDR3, the full variable domain is DVKVTQSSRYLVKRTGEKVFLECVQDMDHENMFWYRQDPGLGLRLIYFSYDVKMKEKGDIPEGYSVSREKKERFSLILESASTNQTSMYLCASRPEGGWVTQYFGPGTRLLVL.